These 21 T cell receptor beta chains originate from one sample sequenced in a study of T cells in Graves' hyperthyroidism and ophthalmopathy. Amplification yielded TCR beta CDR3 regions, with RNA transcripts as the source. HTBI primers were the set used in a first-round RT-PCR of the TCR CDR3. From the multiplex PCR reads, TCRdb called clonotypes with MiXCR, one entry per CDR3 protein. The data hold 660,000 or so distinct CDR3 sequences, with roughly 20% observed a single time. The sequenced material came from blood. Source of these receptors: a man aged 25-45 years with Graves' ophthalmopathy.

The chain recombines TRBV29-1 with TRBJ2-7; 9 bases map to TRBD2. Germline values: CDR1 SQVTM, CDR2 ANQGSEA. The junction had 4 bases not matched to a gene; V was cut back by 4 bases and J by 3 bases. The CDR3 sequence is 13 residues long. DNA of the CDR3: TGCAGCGTTGCTAGCGGGGACCACTACGAGCAGTACTTC. Protein sequence: CSVASGDHYEQYF.

The chain has TRBV10-1 and TRBJ1-1; tentative D call: TRBD1 (6 bases). The CDR3 contains 16 residues. Germline-derived CDR1 and CDR2 are WNHNN and SYGVQD (reference sequence). V was pared by 0 bases and J by 5 bases, with 16 bases between. CDR3 protein: CASSESKGVEVTEAFF. The CDR3 nucleotides read TGCGCCAGCAGTGAGTCGAAGGGGGTCGAAGTGACTGAAGCTTTCTTT.

This clonotype has only a few counts. This sequence joins TRBV14 and TRBJ2-3; TRBD1 matches at 7 bases. CDR3 length equals 16 residues. Germline lookup yields CDR1 SGHDN and CDR2 FVKESK. With V trimmed by 4 bases and J by 1 base, 8 bases remained unmatched. The DNA for the CDR3 is TGTGCCAGCAGCCTATGGCGAGGGGGCGGCACAGATACGCAGTATTTT. It encodes CASSLWRGGGTDTQYF.

The chain carries TRBV4-1 and TRBJ2-5; tentative D call: TRBD1 (6 bases). The germline gives CDR1 MGHRA, CDR2 YSYEKL. The CDR3 contains 16 residues. Trimming stripped 4 bases from V and 1 base from J, with 16 bases between. The CDR3 here is CASSPNRQALQETQYF. CDR3 coding DNA: TGCGCCAGCAGCCCCAACCGACAGGCTCTCCAAGAGACCCAGTACTTC.

About this clonotype: An end of the junction differs from the germline gene, which may be a read error. The V gene is TRBV6-2 or TRBV6-3, the J gene TRBJ2-1; 10 nucleotides match TRBD1. The CDR3 covers 14 residues. Germline-derived CDR1 and CDR2 are MNHEY and SVGEGT. The CDR3, as DNA: TGTGCTAGCAGTTACCCAGGGACAGGGGATGAGCAGTTCTTC. Translated, it gives CASSYPGTGDEQFF.

The V and J genes are TRBV12-3 or TRBV12-4 and TRBJ2-3; 7 bases fit TRBD2. V was pared by 8 bases and J by 6 bases, with 14 bases of the junction left unmatched. The CDR3 length is 15 residues. CDR3 region: CASGGLSGGGDTQYF. The CDR3 DNA sequence: TGTGCCAGCGGCGGACTATCGGGAGGTGGGGATACGCAGTATTTT.

This clonotype turned up a few times. This sequence joins TRBV20-1 and TRBJ2-7, with TRBD2 as a possible D gene (6 bases). CDR1 is DFQATT and CDR2 is SNEGSKA in the germline V gene (reference sequence). The CDR3 totals 15 residues. The ends were cut back, 6 bases at V and 1 base at J, with 19 bases in the middle. The CDR3 reads CSASPGGRRSYEQYF. CDR3 nucleotide sequence: TGCAGTGCATCCCCAGGAGGGAGAAGGTCCTACGAGCAGTACTTC.

This clonotype appeared many times. This rearrangement joins TRBV12-3 or TRBV12-4 to TRBJ1-5, with a weak D call TRBD1 (5 bases). This CDR3 has 18 residues. The V end was cut by 2 bases, the J end by 6 bases, with 23 bases between. CDR3 sequence (DNA): TGTGCCAGCAGTTTATTGACTGGTGGGACGGGGCGACCTCAGCCCCAGCATTTT. It translates to CASSLLTGGTGRPQPQHF.

This clonotype was recorded at least ten times. The chain employs TRBV12-3 or TRBV12-4 and TRBJ1-4; D is undetermined. V shed 5 bases and J shed 8 bases, with 12 bases lying between them. This CDR3 is 13 amino acids long. The CDR3 here is CASSEQFREKLFF. In nucleotides, the CDR3 is TGTGCCAGCAGTGAACAGTTTCGCGAAAAACTGTTTTTT.

This clonotype was seen ten or more times. The rearrangement uses TRBV11-2 and TRBJ2-2; D gene ambiguous. This CDR3 has 14 amino acids. CDR1 SGHAT and CDR2 FQNNGV come from the germline V gene. Trimming removed 1 base from V and 4 bases from J, with 7 bases in between. The CDR3 coding sequence is TGTGCCAGCAGCTTAGGGACGGCCACCGGGGAGCTGTTTTTT. It codes for CASSLGTATGELFF.

CDR3 loop: CASSQLGQGGGYTF. The CDR3 nucleotides are TGCGCCAGCAGCCAACTTGGACAAGGCGGGGGCTACACCTTC. The rearrangement links TRBV4-1 to TRBJ1-2, with a possible D match to TRBD1 (5 bases). Trimming shortened V by 2 bases and J by 8 bases, and 15 bases separated the two germline ends. CDR3 size: 14 residues. Germline loops: CDR1 MGHRA, CDR2 YSYEKL.

The V call is TRBV9, the J call TRBJ2-5, with D perhaps TRBD2 (6 bases). The CDR3 length is 13 residues. V dropped 2 bases and J dropped 5 bases, with 10 bases sitting between them. CDR1 and CDR2 (germline): SGDLS, YYNGEE. CDR3 protein: CASSVEGWETQYF. DNA for the CDR3: TGTGCCAGCAGCGTGGAGGGGTGGGAGACCCAGTACTTC. Using reference TRBV9 and TRBJ2-5 for the parts outside the CDR3, the full variable domain is DSGVTQTPKHLITATGQRVTLRCSPRSGDLSVYWYQQSLDQGLQFLIQYYNGEERAKGNILERFSAQQFPDLHSELNLSSLELGDSALYFCASSVEGWETQYFGPGTRLLVL.

This rearrangement joins TRBV6-1 to TRBJ1-5; D gene unclear. Per germline, CDR1 MNHNS and CDR2 SASEGT. Trimming left V 7 bases short and J 7 bases short, with 17 bases between. This CDR3 spans 14 amino acids. CDR3 region: CASKLEILGQPQHF. The DNA of the CDR3 is TGTGCCAGCAAACTGGAGATTCTTGGACAGCCCCAGCATTTT.

The chain uses TRBV28 and TRBJ2-5, with a possible D match to TRBD2 (5 bases). This CDR3 is 13 amino acids long. CDR1 is MDHEN and CDR2 is SYDVKM in the germline V gene. With 5 bases removed from V and 9 bases from J, the gap between germline ends came to 16 bases. In DNA, the CDR3 is TGTGCCAGCAGTCCTGGCGGAATCGGGGCCCAGTACTTC. It yields the protein CASSPGGIGAQYF.

This clonotype showed up just a few times. The chain combines TRBV7-9 with TRBJ2-2, with a weak D call TRBD2 (5 bases). Germline values: CDR1 SEHNR, CDR2 FQNEAQ (reference sequence). The CDR3 extends over 13 amino acids. V was pared by 5 bases and J by 7 bases, with 11 bases between. This chain's CDR3 is CASSRGRGGELFF. Here the CDR3 DNA reads TGTGCCAGCAGCCGCGGACGGGGCGGGGAGCTGTTTTTT.

This clonotype was seen repeatedly, ten times or more. The V gene is TRBV10-3, the J gene TRBJ1-1, with D uncertain. Germline values: CDR1 ENHRY, CDR2 SYGVKD. CDR3 length equals 15 residues. The V gene lost 3 bases and the J gene lost 0 bases, with 11 bases spanning the gap. The CDR3 DNA reads as TGTGCCATCAGTGAATCGGCAGAACTGAACACTGAAGCTTTCTTT. Translation gives CAISESAELNTEAFF.

V and J are TRBV20-1 and TRBJ2-1; maybe TRBD2 (6 bases). Trimming left V 1 base short and J 12 bases short, with 19 bases between. Germline assignment: CDR1 DFQATT and CDR2 SNEGSKA (reference sequence). The CDR3 contains 14 residues. Here the CDR3 reads CSARVTSRSGGQFF. The CDR3 DNA reads TGCAGTGCTAGAGTTACTAGCAGAAGTGGGGGGCAGTTCTTC.

Many counts were recorded for this clonotype. The genes are TRBV28 and TRBJ1-2, with TRBD1 matching over 8 bases. V was clipped by 5 bases and J by 0 bases; unmatched bases: 2. The CDR3 has 14 amino acids. Germline CDR1 MDHEN, CDR2 SYDVKM. The CDR3 DNA sequence: TGTGCCAGCAGTACGACAGGGGCTAACTATGGCTACACCTTC. This translates into CASSTTGANYGYTF.

This clonotype was seen more than once but under ten times. The rearrangement links TRBV28 to TRBJ2-1, with 9 bases aligning to TRBD2. This CDR3 has 16 amino acids. With V trimmed by 4 bases and J by 4 bases, 8 bases remained unmatched. The germline CDR1 and CDR2 sequences are MDHEN and SYDVKM. The CDR3 reads CASSSLTSGPYNEQFF. The CDR3 bases are TGTGCCAGCAGTTCACTAACTAGCGGGCCTTACAATGAGCAGTTCTTC. The full variable domain, in which reference TRBV28 and TRBJ2-1 provide the parts outside the CDR3, is DVKVTQSSRYLVKRTGEKVFLECVQDMDHENMFWYRQDPGLGLRLIYFSYDVKMKEKGDIPEGYSVSREKKERFSLILESASTNQTSMYLCASSSLTSGPYNEQFFGPGTRLTVL.

In this sample, this clonotype turned up many times. The rearrangement uses TRBV20-1 and TRBJ2-5; no definite D call. The V end was cut by 3 bases, the J end by 1 base, with 6 bases between. CDR1 is DFQATT, CDR2 SNEGSKA, per germline (reference sequence). The CDR3 runs 12 residues. CDR3 sequence (DNA): TGCAGTGCTAGGGTGCGCCAAGAGACCCAGTACTTC. This translates into CSARVRQETQYF.

This clonotype was counted between two and nine times. The chain combines TRBV12-3 or TRBV12-4 with TRBJ2-1; TRBD2 matches at 7 bases. This CDR3 contains 18 residues. The V and J ends lost 5 bases and 0 bases, in that order; junction bases with no gene match: 13. This CDR3 reads CASSTFHRGGSSYNEQFF. DNA of the CDR3: TGTGCCAGCAGTACCTTCCACCGCGGCGGGAGCTCCTACAATGAGCAGTTCTTC.